This T cell receptor (beta chain) was observed in a study of blood T cells in healthy people across ages. The CDR3 runs to 12 residues. Germline CDR1 reads SQVTM; CDR2 reads ANQGSEA. V was pared by 6 bases and J by 4 bases, with 12 bases between. Using a J-beta primer mix together with a sample-barcoded 5' primer, a second PCR was run for roughly 6 to 11 cycles. There were at least 3 million CDR3-containing paired-end reads obtained from each sample. TCRdb re-analysed the 5' RACE reads in MiXCR, keeping a single row per CDR3 protein. The profile shows about 670,000 distinct CDR3 sequences, roughly 41% of them singletons. The study recruited healthy Caucasian donors from Russia who were aged roughly 6 to 95. This clonotype was counted many times.

The chain uses TRBV29-1 and TRBJ1-2; TRBD1 might be the D (6 bases). Sequenced sample: blood. The clonotype originates from a man aged 80 or over in good health. In DNA form, the CDR3 reads TGCAGCGTCCAGACAGGACGCTATGGCTACACCTTC. It yields the protein CSVQTGRYGYTF.